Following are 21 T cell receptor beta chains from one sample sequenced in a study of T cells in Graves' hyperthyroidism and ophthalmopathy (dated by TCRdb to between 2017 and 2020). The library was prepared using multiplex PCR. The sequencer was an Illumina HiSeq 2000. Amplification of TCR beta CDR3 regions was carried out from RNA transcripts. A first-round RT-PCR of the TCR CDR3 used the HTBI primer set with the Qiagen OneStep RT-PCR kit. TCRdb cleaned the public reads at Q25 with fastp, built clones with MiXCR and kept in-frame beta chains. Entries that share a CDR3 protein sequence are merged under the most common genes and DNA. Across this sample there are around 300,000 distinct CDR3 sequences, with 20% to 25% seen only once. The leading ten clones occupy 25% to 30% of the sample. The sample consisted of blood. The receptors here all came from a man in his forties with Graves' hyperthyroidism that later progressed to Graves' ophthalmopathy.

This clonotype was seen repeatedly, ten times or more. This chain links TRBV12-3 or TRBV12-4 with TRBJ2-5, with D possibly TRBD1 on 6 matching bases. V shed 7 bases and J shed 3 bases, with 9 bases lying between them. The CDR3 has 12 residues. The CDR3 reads CASMGHEETQYF. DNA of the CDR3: TGTGCCAGCATGGGACACGAAGAGACCCAGTACTTC.

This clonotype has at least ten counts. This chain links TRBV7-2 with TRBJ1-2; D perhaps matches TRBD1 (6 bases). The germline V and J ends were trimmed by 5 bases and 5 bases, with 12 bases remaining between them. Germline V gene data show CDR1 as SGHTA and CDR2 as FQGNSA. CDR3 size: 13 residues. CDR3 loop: CASSPRTAYGYTF. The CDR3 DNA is TGTGCCAGCAGCCCCCGGACAGCTTATGGCTACACCTTC. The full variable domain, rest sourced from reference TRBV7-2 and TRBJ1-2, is GAGVSQSPSNKVTEKGKDVELRCDPISGHTALYWYRQSLGQGLEFLIYFQGNSAPDKSGLPSDRFSAERTGGSVSTLTIQRTQQEDSAVYLCASSPRTAYGYTFGSGTRLTVV.

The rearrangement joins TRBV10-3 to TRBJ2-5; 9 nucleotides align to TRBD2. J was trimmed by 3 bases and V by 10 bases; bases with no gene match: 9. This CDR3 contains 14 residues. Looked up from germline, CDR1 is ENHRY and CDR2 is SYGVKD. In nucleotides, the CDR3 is TGTGCCACCCTCGATCCTAGCGGGAAAGAGACCCAGTACTTC. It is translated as CATLDPSGKETQYF.

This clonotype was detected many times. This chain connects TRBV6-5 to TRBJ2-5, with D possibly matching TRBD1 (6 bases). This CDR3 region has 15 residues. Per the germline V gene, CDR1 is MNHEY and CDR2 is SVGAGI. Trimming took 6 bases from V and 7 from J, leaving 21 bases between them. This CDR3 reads CASSLPGPQGGTQYF. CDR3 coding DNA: TGTGCCAGCAGCTTACCAGGGCCCCAAGGGGGGACCCAGTACTTC.

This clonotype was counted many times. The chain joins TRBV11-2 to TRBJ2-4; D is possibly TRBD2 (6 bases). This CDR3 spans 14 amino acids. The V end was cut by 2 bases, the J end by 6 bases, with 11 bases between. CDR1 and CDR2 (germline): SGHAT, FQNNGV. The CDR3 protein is CASSLWGGGNIQYF. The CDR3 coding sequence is TGTGCCAGCAGCTTATGGGGAGGAGGAAACATTCAGTACTTC.

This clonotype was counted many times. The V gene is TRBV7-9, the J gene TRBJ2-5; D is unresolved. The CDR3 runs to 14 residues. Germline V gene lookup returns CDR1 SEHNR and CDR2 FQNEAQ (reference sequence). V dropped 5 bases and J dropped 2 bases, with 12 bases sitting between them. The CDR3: CASSIVGTQETQYF. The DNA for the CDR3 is TGTGCCAGCAGCATAGTGGGAACTCAAGAGACCCAGTACTTC.

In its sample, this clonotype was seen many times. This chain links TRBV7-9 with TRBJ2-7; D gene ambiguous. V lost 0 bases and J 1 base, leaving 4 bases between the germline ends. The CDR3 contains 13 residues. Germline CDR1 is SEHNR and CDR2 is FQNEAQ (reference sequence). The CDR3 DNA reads TGTGCCAGCAGCTTAGCCAGGTCCTACGAGCAGTACTTC. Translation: CASSLARSYEQYF.

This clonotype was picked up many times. The CDR3 DNA follows: TGTGCCAGCAGCTTAGATCCGAAGGGCAGCTCTGGAAACACCATATATTTT. It translates to CASSLDPKGSSGNTIYF. The chain is built from TRBV11-2 and TRBJ1-3; D remains unclear. Per germline, CDR1 SGHAT and CDR2 FQNNGV. Trimming took off 0 bases at V and 0 bases at J, with 12 bases between the two ends. CDR3 length equals 17 residues.

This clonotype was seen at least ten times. The CDR3 sequence is CASIVGLPRGTNYGYTF. The CDR3 DNA sequence: TGTGCCAGCATAGTGGGTCTGCCGCGGGGTACTAACTATGGCTACACCTTC. The rearrangement links TRBV6-4 to TRBJ1-2; D is ambiguous. Germline V gene lookup returns CDR1 MRHNA and CDR2 SNTAGT. V lost 7 bases, J lost 0 bases, and 21 bases lay in between. CDR3 length: 17 amino acids.

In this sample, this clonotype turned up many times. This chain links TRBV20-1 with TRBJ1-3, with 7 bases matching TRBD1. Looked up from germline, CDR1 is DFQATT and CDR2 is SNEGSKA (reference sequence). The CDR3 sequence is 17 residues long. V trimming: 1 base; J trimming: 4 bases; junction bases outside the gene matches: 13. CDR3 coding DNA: TGCAGTGCTAGAGCTTCCTACTCCGGGACAGCAGGAAACACCATATATTTT. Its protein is CSARASYSGTAGNTIYF.

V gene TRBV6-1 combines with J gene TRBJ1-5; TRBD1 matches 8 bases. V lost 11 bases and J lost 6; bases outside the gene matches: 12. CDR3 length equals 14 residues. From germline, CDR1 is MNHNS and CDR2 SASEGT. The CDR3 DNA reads TGTGCCGCTGCGACGACAGGGGCAATTCAGCCCCAGCATTTT. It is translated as CAAATTGAIQPQHF.

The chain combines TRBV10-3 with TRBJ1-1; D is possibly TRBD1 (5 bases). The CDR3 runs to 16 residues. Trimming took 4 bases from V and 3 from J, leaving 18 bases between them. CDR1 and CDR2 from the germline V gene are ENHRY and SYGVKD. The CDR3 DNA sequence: TGTGCCATCAGTGCTATTGGGGCAGGAGTGGACACTGAAGCTTTCTTT. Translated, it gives CAISAIGAGVDTEAFF.

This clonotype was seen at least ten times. In DNA form, the CDR3 reads TGTGCCAGCAGTGAGTTACTAGCGGGAACCGTAACCCAGTACTTC. Amino acids: CASSELLAGTVTQYF. V is TRBV6-1 and J is TRBJ2-5; 10 nucleotides align to TRBD2. Germline loops: CDR1 MNHNS, CDR2 SASEGT. Trimming removed 3 bases from V and 8 bases from J; junction bases left unmatched: 9. This CDR3 has 15 amino acids.

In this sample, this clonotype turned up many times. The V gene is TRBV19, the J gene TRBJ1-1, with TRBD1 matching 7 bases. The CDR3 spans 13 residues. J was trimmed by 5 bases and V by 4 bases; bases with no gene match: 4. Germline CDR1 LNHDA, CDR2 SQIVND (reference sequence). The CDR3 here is CASSRTGRTEAFF. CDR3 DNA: TGTGCCAGTAGTAGGACAGGAAGGACTGAAGCTTTCTTT.

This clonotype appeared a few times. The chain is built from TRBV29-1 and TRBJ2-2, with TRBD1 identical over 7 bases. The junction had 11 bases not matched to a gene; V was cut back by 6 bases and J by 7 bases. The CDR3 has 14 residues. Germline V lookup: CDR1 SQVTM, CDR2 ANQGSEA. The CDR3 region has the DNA TGCAGCGTCCAGCGTCAGGGGGTGCACGGGGAGCTGTTTTTT. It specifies CSVQRQGVHGELFF.

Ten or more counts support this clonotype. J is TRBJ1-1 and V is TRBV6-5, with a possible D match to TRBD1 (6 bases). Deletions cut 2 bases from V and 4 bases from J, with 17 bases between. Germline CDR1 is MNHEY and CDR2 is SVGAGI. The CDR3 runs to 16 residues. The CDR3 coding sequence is TGTGCCAGCAGTTACAGCATTATCGGGGGCGGCACTGAAGCTTTCTTT. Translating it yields CASSYSIIGGGTEAFF.

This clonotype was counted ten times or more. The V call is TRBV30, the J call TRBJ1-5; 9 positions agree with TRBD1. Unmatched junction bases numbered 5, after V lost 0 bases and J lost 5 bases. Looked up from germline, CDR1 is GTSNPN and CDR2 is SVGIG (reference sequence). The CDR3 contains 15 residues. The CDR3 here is CAWSVPGQGYQPQHF. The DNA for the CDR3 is TGTGCCTGGAGTGTGCCGGGACAGGGATATCAGCCCCAGCATTTT. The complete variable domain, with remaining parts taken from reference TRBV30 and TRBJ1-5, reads SQTIHQWPATLVQPVGSPLSLECTVEGTSNPNLYWYRQAAGRGLQLLFYSVGIGQISSEVPQNLSASRPQDRQFILSSKKLLLSDSGFYLCAWSVPGQGYQPQHFGDGTRLSIL.

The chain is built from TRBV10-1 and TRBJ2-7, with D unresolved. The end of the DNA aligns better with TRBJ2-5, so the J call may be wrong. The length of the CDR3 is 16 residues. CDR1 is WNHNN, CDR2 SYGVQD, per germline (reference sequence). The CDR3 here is CASRTLGITCQETQYF. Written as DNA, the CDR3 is TGCGCCAGCAGAACCCTCGGTATAACCTGCCAAGAGACCCAGTACTTC.

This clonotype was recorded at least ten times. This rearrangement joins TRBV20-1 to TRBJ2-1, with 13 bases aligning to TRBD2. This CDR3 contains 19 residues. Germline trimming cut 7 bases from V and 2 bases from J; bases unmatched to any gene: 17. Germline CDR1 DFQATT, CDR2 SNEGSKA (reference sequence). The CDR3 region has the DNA TGCAGTGTCCGGCTCCCACTAGCGGGAGGGCAGGGCGCCTACAATGAGCAGTTCTTC. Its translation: CSVRLPLAGGQGAYNEQFF.

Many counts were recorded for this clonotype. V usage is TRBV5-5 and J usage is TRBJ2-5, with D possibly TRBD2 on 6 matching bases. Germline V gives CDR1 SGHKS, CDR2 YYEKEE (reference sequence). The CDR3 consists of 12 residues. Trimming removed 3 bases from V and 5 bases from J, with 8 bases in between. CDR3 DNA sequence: TGTGCCAGCAGCTCTAGCGCCGAGACCCAGTACTTC. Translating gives CASSSSAETQYF.

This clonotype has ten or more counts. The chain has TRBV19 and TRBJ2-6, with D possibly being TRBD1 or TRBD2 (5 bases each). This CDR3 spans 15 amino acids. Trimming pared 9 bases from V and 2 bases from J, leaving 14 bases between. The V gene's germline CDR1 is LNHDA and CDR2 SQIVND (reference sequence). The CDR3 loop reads CASSRGRAGANVLTF. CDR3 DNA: TGTGCCAGCTCCCGGGGCCGGGCTGGGGCCAACGTCCTGACTTTC.